The 26 T cell receptor beta chains below were found in one sample sequenced in a study of cytomegalovirus exposure and HLA in healthy donors. The primer mix had 60 Vbeta and 13 Jbeta primers. Clones were sequenced by immunoSEQ multiplex PCR, and TCRdb holds only the in-frame ones, with some missing. The sample has 87,000 or so clones; 6.5% to 8% are singletons. Sequenced: PBMCs. The receptors derive from a man aged 50-60 years in good health and CMV-seronegative.

This clone appeared a few times. Mismatch with germline at one junction end may stem from a read error. This rearrangement joins TRBV7-7 to TRBJ1-3; D gene unclear. The germline CDR1 and CDR2 sequences are SSHAT and FNYEAQ (reference sequence). This CDR3 spans 12 amino acids. CDR3 sequence: CASSPGENTIYF. The CDR3 bases are TGTGCTAGCAGCCCGGGAGAGAACACCATATATTTT.

The rearrangement joins TRBV7-3 to TRBJ1-3, with D possibly matching TRBD1 (6 bases). The CDR3 loop spans 13 amino acids. Trimming took off 6 bases at V and 4 bases at J, with 10 bases between the two ends. Germline CDR1 and CDR2: SGHTA and FQGTGA. CDR3 sequence: CASSPGAGNTIYF. The CDR3 coding sequence is TGTGCCAGCAGTCCAGGGGCCGGAAACACCATATATTTT.

At least ten counts were recorded for this clone. This sequence joins TRBV6-1 and TRBJ2-1; 14 positions match TRBD2. V was pared by 4 bases and J by 8 bases, with 13 bases of the junction left unmatched. CDR1 and CDR2 (germline): MNHNS, SASEGT. The CDR3 has 18 amino acids. CDR3 nucleotides: TGTGCCAGCAGTGGACTAGCGGGGGGGCCATCGGGGTTCGATGAGCAGTTCTTC. Protein product: CASSGLAGGPSGFDEQFF.

J is TRBJ2-7 and V is TRBV7-2; 7 bases fit TRBD1. The CDR3 sequence is 14 residues long. V dropped 4 bases and J dropped 2; count of bases not matched to a gene: 5. From germline, CDR1 is SGHTA and CDR2 FQGNSA. The CDR3 DNA sequence: TGTGCCAGCAGCTCCAGGACAGGAGCCTACGAGCAGTACTTC. It yields the protein CASSSRTGAYEQYF.

The chain combines TRBV5-4 with TRBJ2-5; D possibly corresponds to TRBD1 (6 bases). The tail of the sequence fits TRBJ2-7 better, so the J call may be wrong. Germline V gene sequence: CDR1 SGHNT, CDR2 YYREEE (reference sequence). CDR3 length equals 15 residues. The CDR3 nucleotides read TGTGCCAGCAGCTCTACCTCAGGACAGTCCTACGAGCAGTACTTC. It encodes CASSSTSGQSYEQYF.

The chain uses TRBV6-6 and TRBJ1-4; 7 bases fit TRBD1. The CDR3 extends over 14 amino acids. CDR1 is MNHNY and CDR2 is SVGAGI in the germline V gene (reference sequence). The trim removed 6 bases at V and 7 bases at J, leaving 8 bases unmatched. The CDR3 DNA reads TGTGCCAGCAGCCCCGGACAGGTCCCTGAAAAACTGTTTTTT. Translated, it gives CASSPGQVPEKLFF.

The gene calls are TRBV7-3 and TRBJ1-1; D is possibly TRBD1 (6 bases). V gave up 4 bases and J gave up 3 bases, with 12 bases separating them. This CDR3 is built from 14 residues. The V gene's germline CDR1 is SGHTA and CDR2 FQGTGA. The CDR3 reads CASSSQGRDTEAFF. CDR3 nucleotides: TGTGCCAGCAGCTCCCAGGGGAGGGACACTGAAGCTTTCTTT.

The chain uses TRBV29-1 and TRBJ1-1; 9 nucleotides agree with TRBD1. The germline V gene has CDR1 SQVTM and CDR2 ANQGSEA. CDR3 size: 14 residues. Unmatched junction bases numbered 8, after V lost 4 bases and J lost 5 bases. CDR3 amino acids: CSVGTGQGFTEAFF. CDR3 DNA: TGCAGCGTTGGGACGGGACAGGGTTTTACTGAAGCTTTCTTT.

This clone turned up a few times. The rearrangement joins TRBV18 to TRBJ2-2; 11 bases are a match to TRBD2. J gave up 5 bases and V 3 bases, and 8 bases lay outside the gene matches. CDR3 length: 17 residues. Germline lookup yields CDR1 KGHSH and CDR2 LQKENI. The CDR3 coding sequence is TGTGCCAGCTCACCGAGATCCACTAGCGGGGGAACCGGGGAGCTGTTTTTT. Its translation is CASSPRSTSGGTGELFF.

This clone was found many times. The V and J genes are TRBV4-1 and TRBJ2-6; D possibly corresponds to TRBD1 (8 bases). This CDR3 has 17 residues. Germline V gene lookup returns CDR1 MGHRA and CDR2 YSYEKL. The V end was cut by 4 bases, the J end by 0 bases, with 13 bases between. The CDR3 loop reads CASSPTGEGSGANVLTF. Here the CDR3 DNA reads TGCGCCAGCAGCCCGACAGGGGAGGGCTCTGGGGCCAACGTCCTGACTTTC.

The chain couples TRBV28 to TRBJ1-4; 7 bases fit TRBD1. From germline, CDR1 is MDHEN and CDR2 SYDVKM. Germline trimming cut 6 bases from V and 3 bases from J; bases unmatched to any gene: 4. The CDR3 contains 14 residues. The CDR3 DNA reads TGTGCCAGCAGGGAAGGGACAGCTAATGAAAAACTGTTTTTT. Protein product: CASREGTANEKLFF.

The J gene is TRBJ2-5, the V gene TRBV5-6, with 10 bases matching TRBD2. The CDR3 runs to 15 residues. Germline V gene lookup returns CDR1 SGHDT and CDR2 YYEEEE. V lost 4 bases and J lost 0; bases outside the gene matches: 3. The CDR3 sequence: CASSPGLANQETQYF. CDR3 nucleotide sequence: TGTGCCAGCAGCCCGGGACTAGCGAACCAAGAGACCCAGTACTTC. Combining the CDR3 with reference TRBV5-6 and TRBJ2-5 gives the whole variable domain DAGVTQSPTHLIKTRGQQVTLRCSPKSGHDTVSWYQQALGQGPQFIFQYYEEEERQRGNFPDRFSGHQFPNYSSELNVNALLLGDSALYLCASSPGLANQETQYFGPGTRLLVL.

The chain has TRBV10-2 and TRBJ2-1; the match to TRBD2 covers 11 bases. CDR1 and CDR2 from the germline V gene are WSHSY and SAAADI. The V and J ends lost 3 bases and 2 bases, in that order; junction bases with no gene match: 3. The CDR3 runs 16 residues. CDR3 sequence reads: CASSELAGATYNEQFF. In DNA, the CDR3 is TGCGCCAGCAGTGAACTAGCGGGGGCAACCTACAATGAGCAGTTCTTC.

This clone was observed a handful of times. The chain combines TRBV18 with TRBJ1-5, with TRBD1 matching 9 bases. Trimming cost V 3 bases and J 4 bases; bases outside gene matches: 7. The CDR3 spans 16 residues. Germline CDR1 and CDR2: KGHSH and LQKENI. The CDR3: CASSPQMTGGNQPQHF. Here the CDR3 DNA reads TGTGCCAGCTCACCCCAGATGACAGGGGGAAATCAGCCCCAGCATTTT.

In its sample, this clone was seen a few times. This CDR3 is also generated by other DNA sequences in the sample. The CDR3 protein is CASSFDSSGNTIYF. The CDR3 DNA reads as TGTGCCAGCAGTTTCGACAGTTCTGGAAACACCATATATTTT. The V gene is TRBV28, the J gene TRBJ1-3; D is possibly TRBD1 (5 bases). Germline V gives CDR1 MDHEN, CDR2 SYDVKM. This CDR3 has 14 residues. V was clipped by 3 bases and J by 1 base, with 7 bases between them.

This chain links TRBV7-9 with TRBJ1-1; perhaps TRBD1 as D (6 bases). V dropped 1 base and J dropped 8 bases, with 17 bases sitting between them. This CDR3 spans 15 amino acids. The germline V gene has CDR1 SEHNR and CDR2 FQNEAQ (reference sequence). The CDR3 DNA reads as TGTGCCAGCAGCTTAGTGGTAGGGACACCAGGGGAAGCTTTCTTT. Translated, it gives CASSLVVGTPGEAFF.

The genes are TRBV5-4 and TRBJ2-5; 8 nucleotides agree with TRBD1. Germline V lookup: CDR1 SGHNT, CDR2 YYREEE (reference sequence). The CDR3 consists of 12 residues. Losses at the gene ends were 8 bases for V and 4 bases for J; bases not matched to a gene: 4. This CDR3 is CASGQGRETQYF. In DNA, the CDR3 is TGTGCCAGTGGACAGGGAAGAGAGACCCAGTACTTC.

Turning to this clone: The junction and the germline gene differ at one end; a read error may be behind it. The chain joins TRBV10-3 to TRBJ2-6, with 7 bases aligning to TRBD1. The CDR3 spans 15 residues. CDR1 is ENHRY and CDR2 is SYGVKD in the germline V gene. CDR3 sequence: CAISRTGDLENVLAF. CDR3 DNA sequence: TGTGCCATCAGTAGAACAGGGGACCTGGAAAACGTCCTGGCTTTC.

V gene TRBV5-1 combines with J gene TRBJ1-6, with 8 bases that match TRBD1. CDR3 length: 14 residues. The V segment lost 4 bases and the J segment 10 bases; nucleotides outside the gene matches: 7. Germline V gene lookup returns CDR1 SGHRS and CDR2 YFSETQ. This CDR3 is CASSAGGPGSPLHF. The CDR3 DNA reads TGCGCCAGCAGCGCAGGGGGCCCGGGGTCACCCCTCCACTTT.

The chain joins TRBV6-5 to TRBJ2-7; weak D call: TRBD1 (5 bases). Trimming removed 8 bases from V and 0 bases from J, with 8 bases in between. The CDR3 has 12 amino acids. Germline loops: CDR1 MNHEY, CDR2 SVGAGI. CDR3 region: CASWGTSYEQYF. CDR3 DNA sequence: TGTGCCAGCTGGGGCACCTCCTACGAGCAGTACTTC.

This clone has just a few counts. V gene TRBV2 combines with J gene TRBJ1-4; no reliable D call. In germline, CDR1 is SNHLY, CDR2 FYNNEI. This CDR3 spans 13 amino acids. V lost 4 bases and J 4 bases, leaving 7 bases between the germline ends. CDR3 loop: CASSADYNEKLFF. The CDR3 DNA is TGTGCCAGCAGTGCAGATTATAATGAAAAACTGTTTTTT.

The chain employs TRBV11-2 and TRBJ2-7; 9 nucleotides match TRBD2. The germline gives CDR1 SGHAT, CDR2 FQNNGV. The CDR3 runs to 15 residues. The trim removed 0 bases at V and 5 bases at J, leaving 5 bases unmatched. The CDR3 nucleotides read TGTGCCAGCAGCTTAGAGGCTAGCGGGGCCAACGAGCAGTACTTC. Its protein product is CASSLEASGANEQYF.

This chain uses TRBV5-4 with TRBJ1-2; a weak D match, TRBD1 (5 bases). From germline, CDR1 is SGHNT and CDR2 YYREEE (reference sequence). This CDR3 contains 14 residues. The V end was cut by 4 bases, the J end by 4 bases, with 14 bases between. The CDR3 loop reads CASSQMTVGYGYTF. The CDR3 bases are TGTGCCAGCAGCCAGATGACAGTTGGCTATGGCTACACCTTC.

This clone was observed a few times. The gene calls are TRBV11-1 and TRBJ2-1, with D unresolved. With 1 base removed from V and 10 bases from J, the gap between germline ends came to 8 bases. CDR1 SGHAT and CDR2 FQDESV come from the germline V gene (reference sequence). The length of the CDR3 is 12 residues. CDR3 loop: CASSLGPREQFF. Here the CDR3 DNA reads TGTGCCAGCAGCTTAGGGCCTAGAGAGCAGTTCTTC.

Only a few counts were recorded for this clone. The CDR3 loop reads CASSLEGLDTQYF. In nucleotides, the CDR3 is TGTGCCAGCAGCTTAGAGGGGCTAGATACGCAGTATTTT. The chain recombines TRBV7-2 with TRBJ2-3; weak D call: TRBD1 (5 bases). CDR1 and CDR2 (germline): SGHTA, FQGNSA. This CDR3 contains 13 residues. V was cut by 1 base and J by 5 bases, with 7 bases left in between.

This clone has only a few counts. The chain couples TRBV5-6 to TRBJ1-5; no clear D. Trimming took off 0 bases at V and 2 bases at J, with 6 bases between the two ends. CDR3 length: 14 amino acids. Germline V gene data show CDR1 as SGHDT and CDR2 as YYEEEE. DNA of the CDR3: TGTGCCAGCAGCTTGGTCCGGGGCAATCAGCCCCAGCATTTT. Amino acids: CASSLVRGNQPQHF.